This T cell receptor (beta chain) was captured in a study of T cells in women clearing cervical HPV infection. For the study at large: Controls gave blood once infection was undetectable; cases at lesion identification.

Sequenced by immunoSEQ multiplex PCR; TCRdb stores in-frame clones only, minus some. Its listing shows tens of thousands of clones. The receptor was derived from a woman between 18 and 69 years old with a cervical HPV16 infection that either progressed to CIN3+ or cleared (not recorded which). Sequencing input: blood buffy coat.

The CDR3 reads CASSTSRGTEAFF. The CDR3 bases that were read are TGTGCCAGTAGTACCTCCAGGGGAACTGAA. The chain employs TRBV19 and TRBJ1-1, with D perhaps matching TRBD1 (6 bases). The sequenced fragment ends 3 residues before the CDR3 boundary, so the rest is inferred from the germline J gene. V gave up 4 bases and J gave up 5 bases, with 11 bases separating them. Germline values: CDR1 LNHDA, CDR2 SQIVND (reference sequence). CDR3 length: 13 residues.